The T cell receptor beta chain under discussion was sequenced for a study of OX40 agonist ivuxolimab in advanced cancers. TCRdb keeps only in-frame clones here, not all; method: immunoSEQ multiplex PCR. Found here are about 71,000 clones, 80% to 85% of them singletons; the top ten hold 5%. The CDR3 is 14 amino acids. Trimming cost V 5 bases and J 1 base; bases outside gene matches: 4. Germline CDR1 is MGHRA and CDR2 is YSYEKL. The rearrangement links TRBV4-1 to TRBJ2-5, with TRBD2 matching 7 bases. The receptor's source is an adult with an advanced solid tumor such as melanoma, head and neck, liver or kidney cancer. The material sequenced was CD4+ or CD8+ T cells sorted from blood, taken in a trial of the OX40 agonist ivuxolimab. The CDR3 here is CASSWTRGQETQYF. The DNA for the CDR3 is TGCGCCAGCAGCTGGACTAGGGGCCAAGAGACCCAGTACTTC.